These 2 T cell receptor beta chains originate from one sample sequenced in a study of Tregs in tolerant kidney transplant recipients. Sequenced by immunoSEQ multiplex PCR; TCRdb stores in-frame clones only, minus some. Of around 120,000 clones listed, 92% are singletons. Sequencing input: CD4+ T cells from blood. These receptors all come from a human donor in good health.

The gene calls are TRBV5-6 and TRBJ1-1; TRBD1 is a possible D gene (5 bases). This CDR3 comprises 12 residues. V lost 2 bases, J lost 11 bases, and 13 bases lay in between. Germline V gene data show CDR1 as SGHDT and CDR2 as YYEEEE. The CDR3: CASSFDRMRAFF. CDR3 coding DNA: TGTGCCAGCAGCTTCGACAGAATGAGGGCTTTCTTT. The whole variable domain, remainder taken from reference TRBV5-6 and TRBJ1-1, is DAGVTQSPTHLIKTRGQQVTLRCSPKSGHDTVSWYQQALGQGPQFIFQYYEEEERQRGNFPDRFSGHQFPNYSSELNVNALLLGDSALYLCASSFDRMRAFFGQGTRLTVV.

The chain has TRBV6-5 and TRBJ2-4, with D perhaps TRBD2 (7 bases). Germline values: CDR1 MNHEY, CDR2 SVGAGI. CDR3 size: 15 residues. Between the trimmed V and J ends, which lost 2 bases and 5 bases, there was a span of 13 bases. The CDR3 is CASSYVGGPENIQYF. CDR3 DNA: TGTGCCAGCAGTTACGTGGGGGGGCCAGAAAACATTCAGTACTTC.